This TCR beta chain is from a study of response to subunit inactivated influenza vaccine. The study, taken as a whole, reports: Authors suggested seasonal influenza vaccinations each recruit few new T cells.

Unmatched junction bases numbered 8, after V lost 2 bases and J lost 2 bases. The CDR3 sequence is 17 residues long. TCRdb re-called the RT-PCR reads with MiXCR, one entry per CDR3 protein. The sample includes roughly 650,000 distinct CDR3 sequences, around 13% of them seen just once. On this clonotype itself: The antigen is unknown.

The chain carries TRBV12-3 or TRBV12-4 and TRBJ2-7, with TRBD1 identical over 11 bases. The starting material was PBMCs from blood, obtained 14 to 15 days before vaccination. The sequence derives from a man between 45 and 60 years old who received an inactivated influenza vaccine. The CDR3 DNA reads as TGTGCCAGCAGTTTAATGGGGACGGGACAGGGGGCCTACGAGCAGTACTTC. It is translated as CASSLMGTGQGAYEQYF.